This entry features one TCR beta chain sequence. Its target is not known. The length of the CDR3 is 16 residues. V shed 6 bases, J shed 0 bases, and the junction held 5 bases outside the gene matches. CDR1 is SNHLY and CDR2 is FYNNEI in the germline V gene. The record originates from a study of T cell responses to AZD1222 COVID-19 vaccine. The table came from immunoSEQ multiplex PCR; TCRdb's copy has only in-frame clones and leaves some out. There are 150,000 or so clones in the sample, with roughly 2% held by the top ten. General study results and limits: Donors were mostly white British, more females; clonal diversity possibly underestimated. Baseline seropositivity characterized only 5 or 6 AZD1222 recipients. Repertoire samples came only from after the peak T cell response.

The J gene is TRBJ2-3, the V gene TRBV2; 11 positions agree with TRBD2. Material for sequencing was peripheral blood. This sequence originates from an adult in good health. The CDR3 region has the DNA TGTGCCAGCAGGAGACTAGCGGGGATTAGCACAGATACGCAGTATTTT. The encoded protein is CASRRLAGISTDTQYF.